This is a list of T cell receptor beta chains from one sample in a study of blood T cell repertoires in COVID-19. Assay: immunoSEQ multiplex PCR; the TCRdb copy retains only in-frame clones and omits some. The table has some 250,000 clones, 87% seen once. Sample: peripheral blood. Receptors were obtained from a man aged 55 to 70 who had recovered from COVID-19. Both conserved end residues are part of each CDR3. A D gene is named only where the DNA matches it firmly. Rows may omit the clone size; those that give it use once, few, many or a size class.

j_call: TRBJ2-2; v_call: TRBV25-1; cdr3_length: 15; clone_size: NA; d_call: TRBD1; cdr3_aa: CASSPGTGESWELFF; cdr3_nt: TGTGCCAGCAGCCCCGGGACAGGGGAGTCGTGGGAGCTGTTTTTT
j_call: TRBJ1-2; v_call: TRBV5-1; cdr3_length: 13; clone_size: NA; d_call: NA; cdr3_aa: CASSSGGGAGYTF; cdr3_nt: TGCGCCAGCAGTTCCGGCGGGGGCGCTGGCTACACCTTC
j_call: TRBJ2-3; v_call: TRBV5-1; cdr3_length: 13; clone_size: NA; d_call: NA; cdr3_aa: CASSPGGTDTQYF; cdr3_nt: TGCGCCAGCAGCCCCGGAGGCACAGATACGCAGTATTTT
j_call: TRBJ1-1; v_call: TRBV19; cdr3_length: 15; clone_size: NA; d_call: TRBD1; cdr3_aa: CASSTPDRARTEAFF; cdr3_nt: TGTGCCAGTAGTACCCCCGACAGGGCCCGCACTGAAGCTTTCTTT
j_call: TRBJ1-4; v_call: TRBV30; cdr3_length: 12; clone_size: NA; d_call: NA; cdr3_aa: CAWSPQAKKLFF; cdr3_nt: TGTGCCTGGAGCCCTCAAGCAAAAAAACTGTTTTTT
j_call: TRBJ2-7; v_call: TRBV6-5; cdr3_length: 13; clone_size: once; d_call: NA; cdr3_aa: CASSFSARAKQYF; cdr3_nt: TGTGCCAGCAGTTTCTCGGCGCGGGCCAAGCAGTACTTC
j_call: TRBJ2-7; v_call: TRBV21-1; cdr3_length: 19; clone_size: NA; d_call: NA; cdr3_aa: CASSKPVVVSGQGSYEQYF; cdr3_nt: TGTGCCAGCAGCAAACCAGTTGTAGTATCGGGACAGGGTTCCTACGAGCAGTACTTC
j_call: TRBJ1-1; v_call: TRBV19; cdr3_length: 16; clone_size: NA; d_call: TRBD1; cdr3_aa: CASTRQGAGMNTEAFF; cdr3_nt: TGTGCCAGTACCAGACAGGGGGCGGGGATGAACACTGAAGCTTTCTTT
j_call: TRBJ2-7; v_call: TRBV6-1; cdr3_length: 12; clone_size: NA; d_call: NA; cdr3_aa: CASSPTPSEQYF; cdr3_nt: TGTGCCAGCAGCCCGACACCCTCGGAGCAGTACTTC
j_call: TRBJ2-7; v_call: TRBV7-2; cdr3_length: 13; clone_size: NA; d_call: NA; cdr3_aa: CASSPNNKRGQYF; cdr3_nt: TGTGCCAGCAGCCCAAACAATAAAAGAGGGCAGTACTTC
j_call: TRBJ2-1; v_call: TRBV24-1; cdr3_length: 15; clone_size: NA; d_call: TRBD1; cdr3_aa: CATSDLGQGYNEQFF; cdr3_nt: TGTGCCACCAGTGATTTGGGACAGGGCTACAATGAGCAGTTCTTC
j_call: TRBJ2-2; v_call: TRBV6-5; cdr3_length: 13; clone_size: once; d_call: NA; cdr3_aa: CAATGTQTGELFF; cdr3_nt: TGTGCCGCGACCGGGACTCAAACCGGGGAGCTGTTTTTT
j_call: TRBJ1-4; v_call: TRBV9; cdr3_length: 14; clone_size: NA; d_call: TRBD1; cdr3_aa: CASSSGTGNEKLFF; cdr3_nt: TGTGCCAGCAGCTCCGGGACAGGGAATGAAAAACTGTTTTTT
j_call: TRBJ2-3; v_call: TRBV3-1/TRBV3-2; cdr3_length: 14; clone_size: NA; d_call: NA; cdr3_aa: CASTTFPGADTQYF; cdr3_nt: TGTGCCAGCACCACATTCCCCGGGGCAGATACGCAGTATTTT
j_call: TRBJ2-5; v_call: TRBV5-1; cdr3_length: 14; clone_size: NA; d_call: NA; cdr3_aa: CASSYFQLLETQYF; cdr3_nt: TGCGCCAGCAGCTACTTCCAATTATTGGAGACCCAGTACTTC
j_call: TRBJ2-4; v_call: TRBV12-2; cdr3_length: 18; clone_size: NA; d_call: NA; cdr3_aa: CASRFTGRSLVAKNIQYF; cdr3_nt: TGTGCAAGTCGCTTCACAGGGCGCTCTCTCGTAGCCAAAAACATTCAGTACTTC
j_call: TRBJ1-1; v_call: TRBV6-1; cdr3_length: 14; clone_size: NA; d_call: NA; cdr3_aa: CASSERRMNTEAFF; cdr3_nt: TGTGCCAGCAGTGAACGCAGGATGAACACTGAAGCTTTCTTT
j_call: TRBJ1-1; v_call: TRBV6-6; cdr3_length: 13; clone_size: NA; d_call: NA; cdr3_aa: CASSPGEITEAFF; cdr3_nt: TGTGCCAGCTCGCCGGGGGAAATTACTGAAGCTTTCTTT